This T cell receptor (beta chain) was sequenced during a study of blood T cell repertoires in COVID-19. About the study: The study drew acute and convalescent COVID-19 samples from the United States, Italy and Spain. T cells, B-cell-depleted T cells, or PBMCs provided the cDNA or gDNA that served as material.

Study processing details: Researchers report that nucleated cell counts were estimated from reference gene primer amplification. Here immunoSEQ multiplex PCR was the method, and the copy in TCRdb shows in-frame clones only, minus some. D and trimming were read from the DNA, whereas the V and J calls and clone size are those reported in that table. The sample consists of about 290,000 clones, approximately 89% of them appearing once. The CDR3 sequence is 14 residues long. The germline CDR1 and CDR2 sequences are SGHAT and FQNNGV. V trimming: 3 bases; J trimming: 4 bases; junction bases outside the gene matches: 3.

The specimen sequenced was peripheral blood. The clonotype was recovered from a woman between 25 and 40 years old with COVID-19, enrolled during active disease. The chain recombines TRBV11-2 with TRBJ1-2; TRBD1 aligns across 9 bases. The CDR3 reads CASSLGTGSYGYTF. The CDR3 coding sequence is TGTGCCAGCAGCTTGGGGACAGGGTCCTATGGCTACACCTTC.